This TCR beta chain was captured by sequencing in a study of blood T cell repertoires in COVID-19. Measured with immunoSEQ multiplex PCR; TCRdb has only the in-frame clones, and not every one. The profile covers approximately 260,000 clones, with 88% appearing a single time and 1% to 1.5% taken by the ten largest. The study assigned cohorts using participant-reported clinical history. The clonotype comes from a woman between 35 and 50 years old with acute COVID-19. The sequenced material came from PBMCs or T cells enriched from blood (not recorded which).

The CDR3 bases are TGTGCCAGCAGCTTAGTGGCAGGGAGGAGCTCTGAAGCTTTCTTT. This sequence encodes CASSLVAGRSSEAFF. The chain links TRBV11-2 to TRBJ1-1; perhaps TRBD1 as D (5 bases). CDR3 length equals 15 residues. Germline V lookup: CDR1 SGHAT, CDR2 FQNNGV. Trimming removed 1 base at V and 6 bases at J, with 15 bases between. Combining the CDR3 with reference TRBV11-2 and TRBJ1-1 gives the whole variable domain EAGVAQSPRYKIIEKRQSVAFWCNPISGHATLYWYQQILGQGPKLLIQFQNNGVVDDSQLPKDRFSAERLKGVDSTLKIQPAKLEDSAVYLCASSLVAGRSSEAFFGQGTRLTVV.